This TCR beta chain originates from a study of T cells after yellow fever vaccination. Findings and caveats of the study: Among primary-vaccination clones, most reappeared after the booster, at 95% to 96% for CD4 and approximately 90% for CD8.

TCRdb reanalysed the 5' RACE reads using MiXCR and keeps one entry per CDR3 protein. This sample has approximately 580,000 distinct CDR3 sequences, with less than 20% found just once. As to this clonotype: The antigen is unknown.

This CDR3 has 14 residues. With 4 bases clipped from V and 3 bases from J, the junction kept 5 bases outside the gene matches. CDR1 is SQVTM, CDR2 ANQGSEA, per germline. This TCR derives from a man aged 18 to 29 who received the YFV17D yellow fever vaccine. Material: PBMCs, obtained about 5 days after the first yellow fever vaccination. The chain links TRBV29-1 to TRBJ1-3, with 8 bases lining up with TRBD1. CDR3 sequence: CSVAPGGRGNTIYF. The CDR3 DNA sequence: TGCAGCGTTGCCCCAGGGGGCCGTGGAAACACCATATATTTT.